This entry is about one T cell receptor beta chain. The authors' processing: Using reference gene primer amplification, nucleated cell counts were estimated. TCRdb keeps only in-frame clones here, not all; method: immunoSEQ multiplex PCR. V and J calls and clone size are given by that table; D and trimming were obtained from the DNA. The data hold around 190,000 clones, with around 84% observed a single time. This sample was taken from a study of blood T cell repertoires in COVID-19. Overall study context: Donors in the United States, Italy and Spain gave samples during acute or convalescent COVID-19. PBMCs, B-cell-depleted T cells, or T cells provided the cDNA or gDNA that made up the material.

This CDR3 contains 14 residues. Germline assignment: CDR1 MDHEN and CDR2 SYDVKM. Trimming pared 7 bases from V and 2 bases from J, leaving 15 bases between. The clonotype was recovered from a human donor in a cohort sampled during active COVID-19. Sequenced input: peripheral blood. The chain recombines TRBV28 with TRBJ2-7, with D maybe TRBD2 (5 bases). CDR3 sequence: CASTIRRRTYEQYF. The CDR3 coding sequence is TGTGCCAGCACAATAAGACGGAGGACCTACGAGCAGTACTTC. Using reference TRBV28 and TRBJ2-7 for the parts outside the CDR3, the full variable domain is DVKVTQSSRYLVKRTGEKVFLECVQDMDHENMFWYRQDPGLGLRLIYFSYDVKMKEKGDIPEGYSVSREKKERFSLILESASTNQTSMYLCASTIRRRTYEQYFGPGTRLTVT.